The rows below give T cell receptor beta chains drawn from one sample of a study of cytomegalovirus exposure and HLA in healthy donors. Only in-frame clones appear in the TCRdb table, and some are missing; sequencing was by immunoSEQ multiplex PCR. This sample has about 59,000 clones, with 70% to 75% found just once. Sequenced sample: PBMCs. The source is a man aged 25-45 years in good health and CMV-seropositive. CDR3s include the opening cysteine and the closing phenylalanine or tryptophan. D genes are given only for firm matches. Expanded clones are given a class, and other clones once, few, many or no size at all.

j_gene: TRBJ2-1
v_gene: TRBV19
d_gene: .
abundance: .
CDR3aa: CASSSGTYVRNEQFF
CDR3nt: TGTGCCAGTAGCTCCGGGACTTACGTTCGGAATGAGCAGTTCTTC

j_gene: TRBJ2-7
v_gene: TRBV10-3
d_gene: TRBD1
abundance: .
CDR3aa: CAISPGQGAREQYF
CDR3nt: TGTGCCATCAGTCCCGGACAGGGGGCTCGTGAGCAGTACTTC

j_gene: TRBJ1-1
v_gene: TRBV14
d_gene: .
abundance: .
CDR3aa: CASSPNRDTEAFF
CDR3nt: TGTGCCAGCAGCCCAAACAGGGACACTGAAGCTTTCTTT

j_gene: TRBJ1-6
v_gene: TRBV2
d_gene: .
abundance: .
CDR3aa: CASNGKGGGNSPLHF
CDR3nt: TGTGCCAGCAATGGTAAGGGAGGGGGTAATTCACCCCTCCACTTT

j_gene: TRBJ1-5
v_gene: TRBV10-3
d_gene: .
abundance: few
CDR3aa: CAISPDPGQPQHF
CDR3nt: TGTGCCATCAGCCCCGACCCCGGGCAGCCCCAGCATTTT

j_gene: TRBJ2-7
v_gene: TRBV5-5
d_gene: TRBD1
abundance: few
CDR3aa: CASSLEGTGFYEQYF
CDR3nt: TGTGCCAGCAGCTTGGAAGGGACAGGTTTTTACGAGCAGTACTTC

j_gene: TRBJ1-2
v_gene: TRBV15
d_gene: TRBD1
abundance: .
CDR3aa: CATSRGGAGGGYTF
CDR3nt: TGTGCCACCAGCAGAGGGGGGGCAGGGGGTGGCTACACCTTC

j_gene: TRBJ2-7
v_gene: TRBV4-3
d_gene: TRBD1
abundance: .
CDR3aa: CASSQEMLGQGEQYF
CDR3nt: TGCGCCAGCAGCCAAGAAATGCTGGGACAGGGCGAGCAGTACTTC

j_gene: TRBJ2-2
v_gene: TRBV9
d_gene: TRBD2
abundance: .
CDR3aa: CASSPRGGLAANTGELFF
CDR3nt: TGTGCCAGCAGCCCCCGGGGGGGACTAGCGGCGAACACCGGGGAGCTGTTTTTT

j_gene: TRBJ1-5
v_gene: TRBV11-2
d_gene: .
abundance: .
CDR3aa: CASSPWGGGNQPQHF
CDR3nt: TGTGCCAGCAGTCCCTGGGGGGGAGGCAATCAGCCCCAGCATTTT

j_gene: TRBJ1-4
v_gene: TRBV5-6
d_gene: TRBD1
abundance: .
CDR3aa: CASSLPDRGNEKLFF
CDR3nt: TGTGCCAGCAGCTTACCCGACAGGGGTAATGAAAAACTGTTTTTT

j_gene: TRBJ1-1
v_gene: TRBV5-1
d_gene: .
abundance: few
CDR3aa: CASSLQHNTEAFF
CDR3nt: TGCGCCAGCAGCTTGCAACATAACACTGAAGCTTTCTTT

j_gene: TRBJ2-3
v_gene: TRBV2
d_gene: .
abundance: .
CDR3aa: CASSGGLLDADTQYF
CDR3nt: TGTGCCAGCAGTGGGGGGCTTCTCGACGCAGATACGCAGTATTTT

j_gene: TRBJ1-6
v_gene: TRBV30
d_gene: .
abundance: .
CDR3aa: CAWNLGGTFHNSPLHF
CDR3nt: TGTGCCTGGAATTTGGGAGGGACATTCCATAATTCACCCCTCCACTTT

j_gene: TRBJ2-5
v_gene: TRBV7-2
d_gene: .
abundance: .
CDR3aa: CASSRRRSGQETQYF
CDR3nt: TGTGCCAGCAGCCGGAGGCGGAGCGGTCAAGAGACCCAGTACTTC

j_gene: TRBJ1-2
v_gene: TRBV7-2
d_gene: TRBD1
abundance: once
CDR3aa: CASSPGGGGRGYTF
CDR3nt: TGTGCCAGCAGCCCAGGGGGCGGAGGTAGGGGCTACACCTTC

j_gene: TRBJ1-2
v_gene: TRBV11-2
d_gene: .
abundance: .
CDR3aa: CASSLASGSGYTF
CDR3nt: TGTGCCAGCAGCCTAGCTTCAGGGTCCGGCTACACCTTC

j_gene: TRBJ1-6
v_gene: TRBV5-4
d_gene: .
abundance: .
CDR3aa: CASSLRGGGSYNSPLHF
CDR3nt: TGTGCCAGCAGCTTGAGGGGAGGGGGGTCCTATAATTCACCCCTCCACTTT

j_gene: TRBJ2-7
v_gene: TRBV9
d_gene: TRBD1
abundance: .
CDR3aa: CASARGQGVSYEQYF
CDR3nt: TGTGCCAGCGCGCGGGGACAGGGTGTCTCCTACGAGCAGTACTTC

j_gene: TRBJ2-1
v_gene: TRBV4-2
d_gene: .
abundance: once
CDR3aa: CASSQVADSNEQFF
CDR3nt: TGTGCCAGCAGCCAAGTGGCGGACTCCAATGAGCAGTTCTTC

j_gene: TRBJ1-1
v_gene: TRBV7-9
d_gene: .
abundance: .
CDR3aa: CASRLKQGNSLRYTEAFF
CDR3nt: TGTGCCAGCAGACTAAAACAGGGAAATTCGTTGCGGTACACTGAAGCTTTCTTT

j_gene: TRBJ2-3
v_gene: TRBV7-2
d_gene: .
abundance: .
CDR3aa: CASSSQAGSDTQYF
CDR3nt: TGTGCCAGCAGCTCCCAGGCGGGGTCGGATACGCAGTATTTT

j_gene: TRBJ1-3
v_gene: TRBV30
d_gene: .
abundance: .
CDR3aa: CAWSGPRGGTIYF
CDR3nt: TGTGCCTGGAGCGGACCGCGGGGCGGGACCATATATTTT

j_gene: TRBJ1-2
v_gene: TRBV7-9
d_gene: .
abundance: .
CDR3aa: CASSLTRVDGYTF
CDR3nt: TGTGCCAGCAGCTTAACGAGGGTCGATGGCTACACCTTC

j_gene: TRBJ2-3
v_gene: TRBV4-3
d_gene: .
abundance: .
CDR3aa: CASSPEGHPARTDTQYF
CDR3nt: TGCGCCAGCAGCCCCGAGGGACATCCGGCGCGTACAGATACGCAGTATTTT

j_gene: TRBJ2-3
v_gene: TRBV5-1
d_gene: .
abundance: .
CDR3aa: CASSQTGDTQYF
CDR3nt: TGCGCCAGCAGCCAAACGGGAGATACGCAGTATTTT

j_gene: TRBJ1-1
v_gene: TRBV4-3
d_gene: TRBD1
abundance: .
CDR3aa: CASSQDWDRSSEAFF
CDR3nt: TGCGCCAGCAGCCAAGATTGGGACAGGTCTTCTGAAGCTTTCTTT

j_gene: TRBJ1-1
v_gene: TRBV7-9
d_gene: .
abundance: .
CDR3aa: CASSFGGARTEAFF
CDR3nt: TGTGCCAGCAGCTTCGGGGGGGCGAGGACTGAAGCTTTCTTT

j_gene: TRBJ2-5
v_gene: TRBV5-1
d_gene: .
abundance: .
CDR3aa: CASSLGLEKETQYF
CDR3nt: TGCGCCAGCAGCTTGGGACTAGAAAAAGAGACCCAGTACTTC

j_gene: TRBJ1-4
v_gene: TRBV2
d_gene: .
abundance: once
CDR3aa: CASSETVEGGSNEKLFF
CDR3nt: TGTGCCAGCAGTGAAACGGTAGAGGGAGGATCAAATGAAAAACTGTTTTTT

j_gene: TRBJ1-2
v_gene: TRBV5-6
d_gene: TRBD1
abundance: .
CDR3aa: CASGWDSPYTF
CDR3nt: TGTGCCAGCGGGTGGGACAGCCCATACACCTTC

j_gene: TRBJ1-2
v_gene: TRBV10-3
d_gene: TRBD1
abundance: .
CDR3aa: CAIRLDRGYGYTF
CDR3nt: TGTGCCATCAGGTTGGACAGGGGCTATGGCTACACCTTC

j_gene: TRBJ1-1
v_gene: TRBV10-3
d_gene: .
abundance: .
CDR3aa: CAISDRGNTEAFF
CDR3nt: TGTGCCATCAGTGACAGGGGGAACACTGAAGCTTTCTTT